This TCR beta chain is from a study of T cell responses to AZD1222 COVID-19 vaccine. TCRdb's copy holds only in-frame clones and misses some; the assay was immunoSEQ multiplex PCR. In the table there are over 150,000 clones, roughly 90% of which are singletons. The V end lost 3 bases, the J end lost 3 bases, and 11 bases lay between the germline ends. Germline V CDR1 and CDR2: MNHNS, SASEGT. The CDR3 spans 14 residues. This TCR was recovered from an adult who received the AZD1222 COVID-19 vaccine. This rearrangement joins TRBV6-1 to TRBJ1-2; D possibly corresponds to TRBD1 (5 bases). Here the sequenced sample was peripheral blood, taken 28 days after the second AZD1222 dose. For the CDR3, the DNA is TGTGCCAGCAGTGATCCGGGGGGGTACTATGGCTACACCTTC. This sequence encodes CASSDPGGYYGYTF.